The subject of this entry is one T cell receptor (beta chain). Its target antigen remains unknown. Base qualities are not at hand, and no much larger clone is one base apart. Synthesis of TCR cDNA relied on 5'RACE template switching, a step that introduced a universal primer site along with unique molecular identifiers. cDNA synthesis was primed from both the TCR alpha and TCR beta constant segments. Two PCR steps were used to amplify libraries, with sample barcodes and sequencing adapters being added in the second step. Sequencing of the libraries was done on either Illumina HiSeq 2500 (2x100 bp) or NovaSeq (2x150 bp). In the source study's methods: MIGEC was used to demultiplex reads and collapse the reads into UMI consensus sequences, and MiXCR was used for V(D)J alignment. Vaccine-responding clonotypes were identified with edgeR using replicate PBMC samples, with FDR below 0.01 and a log2 fold change above 5 up to day 15 being required. Each bulk clonotype was labeled CD4 or CD8 based on which sequenced repertoire, CD4 or CD8, contained the clonotype at higher abundance. TCRdb reprocessing: public reads trimmed at Q25 with fastp, clones called with MiXCR, in-frame beta chains kept. One record per CDR3 amino acid sequence lists the most common genes and DNA. The V and J calls follow TCRdb's processing rather than the paper's. The table for this sample lists over 300,000 distinct CDR3 sequences; around 7% of them were counted only once. The ten largest clones capture around 17% of the sample.

The data belong to a study of T cells after yellow fever vaccination (dated by TCRdb to about 2019). With respect to the entire study: Libraries from fractions with low cell numbers were prepared with the SMART-Seq v4 Ultra Low Input RNA kit. To follow T-cell clones before and after primary and booster YFV17D yellow fever vaccination, bulk TCR alpha and beta repertoires were sequenced over time. Blood was collected at multiple timepoints before and after primary and secondary immunization, and bulk PBMC replicates and cell subsets were isolated. Two healthy male donors made up the cohort, one aged 18 to 29 years and the other aged 30 to 39 years.

Results the study describes overall, beyond this receptor: Only a couple of donors were included in the study, so the extent to which the findings can be generalized is limited. After the booster, most of the clones that had expanded following primary vaccination were detected again (roughly 96% of CD4 and around 87% of CD8), which suggests that memory was broadly maintained. A small fraction of clonotypes appeared in both the CD4 and CD8 compartments, likely as a result of convergent recombination. The secondary T-cell response was found to be weaker but faster than the primary response, with a peak reached on day 5 rather than on day 15. Because abundant contaminating clonotypes from the bulk population could be contained in FACS-sorted repertoires, computational filtering was required.

The treatment or condition label for this specimen denotes: live attenuated yellow fever vaccine strain. At each blood-draw timepoint, two biological replicates of bulk PBMCs were obtained. A standard Ficoll-Paque protocol was used to isolate PBMCs from peripheral blood. TriZol was used to extract RNA from bulk PBMCs, CD4 and CD8 fractions, and dextramer-positive and dextramer-negative fractions. V lost 6 bases and J lost 9 bases; the stretch between them is 13 bases long. The CDR3, from cysteine to phenylalanine, totals 11 residues. Kept here is only the CDR3 DNA, which spans 33 bases and is read in frame from base 1. From the germline V gene, CDR1 is SGHRS and CDR2 is YFSETQ.

Sequencing used PBMCs, obtained more than 35 days after the first yellow fever vaccination. The chain was built from TRBV5-1 and TRBJ2-7; a tentative D match to TRBD2 spans 5 bases. This clonotype originated in a man between 18 and 35 years old who received the YFV17D yellow fever vaccine. CDR3 sequence: CASTEGWAQYF. The bases read TGCGCCAGCACCGAGGGTTGGGCGCAGTACTTC. Full variable domain (CDR3 extended with the reference TRBV5-1 and TRBJ2-7 proteins): KAGVTQTPRYLIKTRGQQVTLSCSPISGHRSVSWYQQTPGQGLQFLFEYFSETQRNKGNFPGRFSGRQFSNSRSEMNVSTLELGDSALYLCASTEGWAQYFGPGTRLTVT.